The T cell receptor (beta chain) described here comes from a study of blood T cell repertoires in COVID-19. CDR1 and CDR2 from the germline V gene are SGHTA and FQGNSA. The germline V and J ends were trimmed by 0 bases and 4 bases, with 7 bases remaining between them. This CDR3 is 14 amino acids long. The repertoire was sequenced with immunoSEQ multiplex PCR; TCRdb's copy has only in-frame clones and lacks some. The sample includes 250,000 to 300,000 clones, about nine tenths of them seen just once. The genes are TRBV7-2 and TRBJ1-3; no firm D call. This sequence was found in a middle-aged woman who had recovered from COVID-19. Sequenced sample: PBMCs or T cells enriched from blood (not recorded which). The chain's CDR3 is CASSLARGGNTIYF. In DNA form, the CDR3 reads TGTGCCAGCAGCTTAGCCAGAGGGGGAAACACCATATATTTT. Full variable domain (remainder filled in from reference TRBV7-2 and TRBJ1-3): GAGVSQSPSNKVTEKGKDVELRCDPISGHTALYWYRQSLGQGLEFLIYFQGNSAPDKSGLPSDRFSAERTGGSVSTLTIQRTQQEDSAVYLCASSLARGGNTIYFGEGSWLTVV.